The rows below give T cell receptor beta chains drawn from one sample of a study of OX40 agonist ivuxolimab in advanced cancers. The assay was immunoSEQ multiplex PCR, and TCRdb's table has in-frame clones only and misses some. The sample contains about 26,000 clones, under 80% of which appear only once. Here the sequenced sample was CD4+ or CD8+ T cells sorted from blood, taken in a trial of the OX40 agonist ivuxolimab. These receptors all stem from an adult with an advanced solid tumor such as melanoma, head and neck, liver or kidney cancer. CDR3s include the opening cysteine and the closing phenylalanine or tryptophan.

V gene: TRBV4-2; J gene: TRBJ1-1; CDR3 protein: CASGLRENTEAFF
V gene: TRBV21-1; J gene: TRBJ1-1; CDR3 protein: CASSPRGVPNTEAFF
V gene: TRBV6-6; J gene: TRBJ2-2; CDR3 protein: CASSLAGTGELFF
V gene: TRBV7-8; J gene: TRBJ2-5; CDR3 protein: CASSLVGTSQETQYF
V gene: TRBV9; J gene: TRBJ2-1; CDR3 protein: CASSPRGAGPEDEQFF
V gene: TRBV5-4; J gene: TRBJ2-7; CDR3 protein: CASSLSGTGEQYF
V gene: TRBV7-6; J gene: TRBJ2-3; CDR3 protein: CASSFLAGISDTQYF
V gene: TRBV5-1; J gene: TRBJ1-6; CDR3 protein: CASSSARDRVSPLHF
V gene: TRBV10-3; J gene: TRBJ1-5; CDR3 protein: CAINSGGPYSNQPQHF
V gene: TRBV7-9; J gene: TRBJ2-1; CDR3 protein: CASSLVRGDYNEQFF
V gene: TRBV15; J gene: TRBJ1-1; CDR3 protein: CATSGDRATEAFF
V gene: TRBV28; J gene: TRBJ2-3; CDR3 protein: CASSRGTDTQYF
V gene: TRBV5-1; J gene: TRBJ1-6; CDR3 protein: CASSLETPIFGNSPLHF
V gene: TRBV2; J gene: TRBJ2-3; CDR3 protein: CASSGTGTGATDTQYF
V gene: TRBV11-2; J gene: TRBJ2-3; CDR3 protein: CAGSGAVTDTQYF
V gene: TRBV19; J gene: TRBJ2-2; CDR3 protein: CASEDGPNTGELFF
V gene: TRBV2; J gene: TRBJ2-2; CDR3 protein: CASSAGLAGVTGELFF
V gene: TRBV7-2; J gene: TRBJ1-2; CDR3 protein: CASSLDGGTGADGYTF
V gene: TRBV13; J gene: TRBJ2-1; CDR3 protein: CASSFDGGGAYNEQFF
V gene: TRBV30; J gene: TRBJ2-5; CDR3 protein: CAWSFDLGVSDRNQETQYF
V gene: TRBV11-1; J gene: TRBJ2-1; CDR3 protein: CASSYPAGAYNEQFF
V gene: TRBV27; J gene: TRBJ2-3; CDR3 protein: CASSPPRGEQYF
V gene: TRBV11-2; J gene: TRBJ1-2; CDR3 protein: CASSFPGNPEGYTF
V gene: TRBV29-1; J gene: TRBJ2-2; CDR3 protein: CSGQGTNTGELFF
V gene: TRBV4-1; J gene: TRBJ2-3; CDR3 protein: CASSQARSGGDTQYF
V gene: TRBV11-2; J gene: TRBJ2-3; CDR3 protein: CASSLLPRGAGTDTQYF
V gene: TRBV7-9; J gene: TRBJ2-1; CDR3 protein: CASSPNRENEQFF
V gene: TRBV6-5; J gene: TRBJ2-5; CDR3 protein: CATGPWETQYF
V gene: TRBV19; J gene: TRBJ1-6; CDR3 protein: CASSRGRWGLHNSPLHF
V gene: TRBV30; J gene: TRBJ2-7; CDR3 protein: CAWSATGNEQYF
V gene: TRBV27; J gene: TRBJ1-5; CDR3 protein: CASRGSGGMWPQHF
V gene: TRBV5-4; J gene: TRBJ1-1; CDR3 protein: CASSLELGLNTEAFF